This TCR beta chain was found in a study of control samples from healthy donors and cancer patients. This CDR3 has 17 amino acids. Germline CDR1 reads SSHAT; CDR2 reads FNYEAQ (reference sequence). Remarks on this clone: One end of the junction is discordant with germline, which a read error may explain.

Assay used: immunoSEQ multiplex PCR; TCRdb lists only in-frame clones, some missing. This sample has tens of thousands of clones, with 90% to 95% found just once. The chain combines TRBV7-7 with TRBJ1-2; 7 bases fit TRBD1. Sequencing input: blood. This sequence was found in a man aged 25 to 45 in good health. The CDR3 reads CASSLGGTAIMFYGYTF. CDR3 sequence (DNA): TGTGCTAGCAGCTTAGGCGGGACAGCTATCATGTTCTATGGCTACACCTTC.